A single T cell receptor beta chain is shown here with its context. This clone was counted a few times. No cognate antigen has been identified for it. No base-level quality is on record; no much larger clone is a single base apart. The trial excluded patients who had a history of autoimmune disease or were on systemic immunosuppression. In every dose cohort, peripheral blood was drawn for TCR sequencing at baseline, cycle 4 day 1, and cycle 7 day 1. The samples were taken from a phase I, first-in-human, multicenter, open-label dose-escalation trial of ivuxolimab. The trial enrolled adults with locally advanced or metastatic head and neck squamous cell, hepatocellular, melanoma or renal cell carcinoma. Before TCR sequencing, CD4+ T cells and CD8+ T cells were sorted from peripheral blood as separate populations. Genomic DNA was isolated from the sorted cells so that the TCRbeta CDR3 region could be sequenced. The immunoSEQ Assay was used for sequencing of TCRbeta CDR3 regions. TCRdb obtained this table from immuneACCESS and retained in-frame rearrangements with V and J assigned. These tables miss some clones; where compared with another copy, unresolved V genes account for less than half of the shortfall, and the remainder is unexplained. Within this sample are 15,000 to 25,000 clones, with about 77% of them counted one time only. Clones ranked in the top ten supply 18% of the sample.

The data derive from a study of OX40 agonist ivuxolimab in advanced cancers. Regarding the complete study: The costimulatory receptor OX40 (CD134) was targeted by ivuxolimab, a fully human IgG2 agonistic monoclonal antibody. Intravenous ivuxolimab was administered to patients every 2 weeks at six dose levels: 0.01, 0.1, 0.3, 1.5, 3 and 10 mg/kg. Among the roughly 50 dose-escalation patients, around 19 had hepatocellular carcinoma, 15 or so melanoma, 9 renal cell carcinoma and 9 head and neck cancer. A male proportion of nearly 85% and a mean age of about 60 years, ranging from 23 to 79, were recorded for the dose-escalation cohort. Prior anti-PD-1, anti-PD-L1 or anti-CTLA-4 therapy was permitted, and 35% to 40% of dose-escalation patients had received checkpoint inhibitors. Partial responses occurred in three dose-escalation patients: two with cutaneous melanoma and one with hepatocellular carcinoma. Peripheral TCRbeta sequencing was intended to test whether TCR sequence diversity was altered and clonal T-cell expansion was caused by ivuxolimab. The paper covers the monotherapy dose-escalation part of the phase I ivuxolimab trial, which included N ≈ 52 patients. Paper-wide results and their limitations: The antigen specificity of the clonally expanded peripheral T cells was not determined. At doses of 0.1 to 3.0 mg/kg, clonal expansion of both CD4+ and CD8+ blood T cells was observed from baseline to week 6. Low levels of normalized T-cell clonal expansion were also seen in some patients who did not respond. In the 0.1-3.0 mg/kg groups, partial responders had among the lowest normalized peripheral clonal expansion, particularly in CD8+ T cells. On average, CD8+ T cells showed more expanded clones than CD4+ T cells after ivuxolimab.

The germline V and J ends show losses of 10 bases and 7 bases respectively, and no gene match explains 9 bases of the junction. Taken from cysteine to phenylalanine, the CDR3 has 13 residues. CDR3 DNA is the only sequence kept; it has 39 bases, read in frame from the first base. For CDR1 and CDR2, the germline V gene lists SGDLS and YYNGEE. The material sequenced was CD4+ or CD8+ T cells sorted from blood, taken in a trial of the OX40 agonist ivuxolimab. The chain links TRBV9 with TRBJ1-4, and 8 junction bases match TRBD1. The TCR originated in an adult with an advanced solid tumor such as melanoma, head and neck, liver or kidney cancer. The nucleotide sequence reads TGTGCCGGGCCAGGGGGCGTAGGTGAAAAACTGTTTTTT. Translation gives CAGPGGVGEKLFF.